Below are 25 T cell receptor beta chains sequenced from a single sample in a study of identical twins. TCRdb analysed the 5' RACE reads with MiXCR anew, one entry per CDR3 protein. The table lists about 660,000 distinct CDR3 sequences, around 8.3% of them singletons. These data are also associated with another study on yellow fever vaccine responses in identical twins.

Sequences were obtained from PBMCs. The receptor source for this set is a woman aged 18-30 years in good health.

This clonotype has just a few counts. This rearrangement joins TRBV11-2 to TRBJ2-3; 15 nucleotides align to TRBD2. Trimming removed 3 bases from V and 5 bases from J; junction bases left unmatched: 18. The germline V gene has CDR1 SGHAT and CDR2 FQNNGV. The CDR3 runs to 21 residues. CDR3 DNA sequence: TGTGCCAGCAGCTTTCGGACTAGCGGGAGGGCCAGTGTTGGAGTGAGAGATACGCAGTATTTT. Its translation: CASSFRTSGRASVGVRDTQYF.

This clonotype was seen a few times. This chain joins TRBV19 and TRBJ1-1; tentative D call: TRBD1 (6 bases). Germline-derived CDR1 and CDR2 are LNHDA and SQIVND (reference sequence). This CDR3 contains 15 residues. Trimming stripped 3 bases from V and 4 bases from J, with 15 bases between. CDR3 region: CASSMGGAGGTEAFF. The CDR3 DNA reads as TGTGCCAGTAGTATGGGGGGGGCCGGTGGCACTGAAGCTTTCTTT.

The chain carries TRBV20-1 and TRBJ2-1; 8 bases fit TRBD2. The germline V gene encodes CDR1 DFQATT and CDR2 SNEGSKA (reference sequence). The CDR3 runs 17 residues. Unmatched junction bases numbered 18, after V lost 6 bases and J lost 5 bases. In DNA, the CDR3 is TGCAGTGCCCCCAAGAGCGGGGGCAGCCGCGAGCACAATGAGCAGTTCTTC. Residues: CSAPKSGGSREHNEQFF.

This clonotype was counted a few times. The chain has TRBV20-1 and TRBJ2-7; D might be TRBD1 (5 bases). V was clipped by 6 bases and J by 0 bases, with 15 bases between them. The length of the CDR3 is 14 residues. Germline CDR1 reads DFQATT; CDR2 reads SNEGSKA (reference sequence). The CDR3 DNA reads as TGCAGTGCCAAACTGGGGCAACCCTCCTACGAGCAGTACTTC. Its protein is CSAKLGQPSYEQYF.

V usage is TRBV4-3 and J usage is TRBJ2-1, with TRBD1 matching 8 bases. This CDR3 has 18 amino acids. The ends lost 0 bases at V and 0 bases at J; junction bases unmatched: 7. Germline CDR1 reads LGHNA; CDR2 reads YSLEER. This CDR3 reads CASSQDFDRGISYNEQFF. The CDR3 DNA follows: TGCGCCAGCAGCCAAGATTTTGACAGGGGCATCTCCTACAATGAGCAGTTCTTC.

This clonotype has ten or more counts. J is TRBJ2-3 and V is TRBV27; the D is unclear. Germline lookup yields CDR1 MNHEY and CDR2 SMNVEV (reference sequence). The CDR3 loop spans 13 amino acids. The V and J ends lost 4 bases and 1 base respectively, with 6 bases between them. CDR3 protein: CASSSKGTDTQYF. CDR3 DNA sequence: TGTGCCAGCAGTTCCAAGGGCACAGATACGCAGTATTTT.

The chain employs TRBV2 and TRBJ2-7, with unresolved D. The CDR3 totals 11 residues. The V end was cut by 4 bases, the J end by 6 bases, with 7 bases between. Germline V gene lookup returns CDR1 SNHLY and CDR2 FYNNEI. The CDR3 sequence is CASSVVGEQYF. CDR3 nucleotide sequence: TGTGCCAGCAGTGTGGTGGGCGAGCAGTACTTC.

This clonotype turned up a few times. This chain connects TRBV7-9 to TRBJ1-5; D not certain. V gave up 2 bases and J gave up 9 bases, with 20 bases separating them. The CDR3 has 16 amino acids. Per germline, CDR1 SEHNR and CDR2 FQNEAQ (reference sequence). This chain's CDR3 is CASSLIGPTSGGPQHF. The CDR3 DNA reads TGTGCCAGCAGCTTAATCGGCCCCACTTCGGGCGGGCCCCAGCATTTT.

The chain combines TRBV6-1 with TRBJ2-7; 7 bases match TRBD2. This CDR3 is built from 15 residues. From germline, CDR1 is MNHNS and CDR2 SASEGT. After removal of 1 base from V and 5 bases from J, the junction contained 8 bases not matched to a gene. The CDR3 loop reads CASSEGGRVQDEQYF. The CDR3 DNA sequence: TGTGCCAGCAGTGAAGGTGGGAGGGTCCAGGACGAGCAGTACTTC.

The table lists this clonotype with many counts. This rearrangement joins TRBV12-3 or TRBV12-4 to TRBJ2-4, with D perhaps assigned TRBD1 or TRBD2 (6 bases each). Trimming removed 4 bases from V and 3 bases from J, with 13 bases in between. The CDR3 has 15 residues. This CDR3 reads CASSSWGASKNIQYF. DNA for the CDR3: TGTGCCAGCAGTTCCTGGGGGGCTAGCAAAAACATTCAGTACTTC.

In this sample, this clonotype turned up many times. CDR3 sequence (DNA): TGCAGTGCTAGAGATCCACGGCTCTATGGCTACACCTTC. Translating gives CSARDPRLYGYTF. The J gene is TRBJ1-2, the V gene TRBV20-1; D gene uncertain. This CDR3 is built from 13 residues. Germline CDR1 and CDR2: DFQATT and SNEGSKA (reference sequence). V was clipped by 0 bases and J by 4 bases, with 9 bases between them.

This clonotype was detected a few times. CDR3 DNA sequence: TGTGCCAGCAGTCCATGGACAGGGTCGACGGACGGGGAGCTGTTTTTT. Translating it yields CASSPWTGSTDGELFF. The chain uses TRBV27 and TRBJ2-2, with 8 bases fitting TRBD1. J gave up 7 bases and V 5 bases, and 12 bases lay outside the gene matches. CDR3 length: 16 residues. Germline V gene data show CDR1 as MNHEY and CDR2 as SMNVEV (reference sequence).

This clonotype was counted ten times or more. The chain links TRBV24-1 to TRBJ1-2; no reliable D call. The CDR3 runs 14 residues. Germline-derived CDR1 and CDR2 are KGHDR and SFDVKD. V lost 3 bases to trimming and J lost 4 bases, with 11 bases between them. The CDR3 is CATSDPGLSYGYTF. CDR3 DNA sequence: TGTGCCACCAGTGATCCCGGACTGAGCTATGGCTACACCTTC.

This clonotype has more than one count but fewer than ten. V usage is TRBV5-1 and J usage is TRBJ1-2; perhaps TRBD1 as D (6 bases). This CDR3 comprises 14 residues. Trimming removed 2 bases from V and 4 bases from J, with 12 bases in between. CDR1 and CDR2 (germline): SGHRS, YFSETQ. The CDR3 DNA reads TGCGCCAGCAGCTTCTCAGGGGAGGGCTATGGCTACACCTTC. This encodes CASSFSGEGYGYTF.

As regards this clonotype: The junction departs from germline at one end; a sequencing error may be responsible. V is TRBV7-9 and J is TRBJ1-4; D is ambiguous. The CDR3 sequence is 14 residues long. The germline gives CDR1 SEHNR, CDR2 FQNEAQ (reference sequence). The CDR3 is CTSSQQASNEKLFF. The CDR3 DNA follows: TGTACCAGCAGCCAGCAGGCTTCTAATGAAAAACTGTTTTTT. Using reference TRBV7-9 and TRBJ1-4 for the parts outside the CDR3, the full variable domain is DTGVSQNPRHKITKRGQNVTFRCDPISEHNRLYWYRQTLGQGPEFLTYFQNEAQLEKSRLLSDRFSAERPKGSFSTLEIQRTEQGDSAMYLCTSSQQASNEKLFFGSGTQLSVL.

Only a few counts were recorded for this clonotype. This chain uses TRBV29-1 with TRBJ2-5, with 7 nucleotides matching TRBD2. The CDR3 is 16 amino acids. V lost 5 bases to trimming and J lost 2 bases; unmatched junction nucleotides: 14. Per the germline V gene, CDR1 is SQVTM and CDR2 is ANQGSEA. This CDR3 reads CSVRGSYVAHQETQYF. The CDR3, as DNA: TGCAGCGTTCGCGGGAGTTACGTTGCCCATCAAGAGACCCAGTACTTC.

This clonotype occurred many times. The V and J genes are TRBV29-1 and TRBJ2-7, with D possibly being TRBD1 (5 bases). CDR1 is SQVTM and CDR2 is ANQGSEA in the germline V gene. The CDR3 length is 12 residues. V was trimmed by 6 bases and J by 2 bases, leaving 11 bases between them. CDR3 amino acids: CSVHTGAYEQYF. The CDR3 nucleotides read TGCAGCGTGCATACAGGAGCCTACGAGCAGTACTTC.

The chain uses TRBV24-1 and TRBJ2-5; a possible D gene is TRBD2 (6 bases). The germline V gene encodes CDR1 KGHDR and CDR2 SFDVKD. Trimming pared 4 bases from V and 5 bases from J, leaving 13 bases between. The CDR3 covers 14 residues. The CDR3 DNA reads TGTGCCACCAGTGACCCCGCGGGGTGGGAGACCCAGTACTTC. This encodes CATSDPAGWETQYF.

This chain uses TRBV11-2 with TRBJ2-1; 7 positions match TRBD1. Germline V gene sequence: CDR1 SGHAT, CDR2 FQNNGV. The junction had 18 bases not matched to a gene; V was cut back by 4 bases and J by 6 bases. This CDR3 has 18 residues. The CDR3 region has the DNA TGTGCCAGCAGCTACCGAAACTTAGGGCAGGGGGTTCGCAATGAGCAGTTCTTC. Translation gives CASSYRNLGQGVRNEQFF. Supplemented by reference TRBV11-2 and TRBJ2-1, the full variable domain reads EAGVAQSPRYKIIEKRQSVAFWCNPISGHATLYWYQQILGQGPKLLIQFQNNGVVDDSQLPKDRFSAERLKGVDSTLKIQPAKLEDSAVYLCASSYRNLGQGVRNEQFFGPGTRLTVL.

This clonotype was counted many times. The chain couples TRBV5-1 to TRBJ1-5, with 11 bases matching TRBD1. J gave up 8 bases and V 0 bases, and 4 bases lay outside the gene matches. Germline V gene lookup returns CDR1 SGHRS and CDR2 YFSETQ. CDR3 size: 15 residues. Here the CDR3 reads CASSLAGTGGEPQHF. In DNA, the CDR3 is TGCGCCAGCAGCTTGGCTGGGACAGGGGGGGAGCCCCAGCATTTT.

The chain has TRBV29-1 and TRBJ2-5; a possible D gene is TRBD2 (6 bases). Trimming removed 1 base at V and 5 bases at J, with 11 bases between. The CDR3 sequence is 13 residues long. Germline-derived CDR1 and CDR2 are SQVTM and ANQGSEA. For the CDR3, the DNA is TGCAGCGTTGAAGGACTAGTTTCGGAGACCCAGTACTTC. This gives the protein CSVEGLVSETQYF.

The chain joins TRBV7-2 to TRBJ2-4; D might be TRBD1 (6 bases). This CDR3 has 17 residues. Germline V gene lookup returns CDR1 SGHTA and CDR2 FQGNSA. Trimming took 5 bases from V and 0 from J, leaving 17 bases between them. The chain's CDR3 is CASSPSGTLLAKNIQYF. The CDR3 DNA reads TGTGCCAGCAGCCCCTCCGGGACACTACTAGCCAAAAACATTCAGTACTTC.

This clonotype was seen many times. This sequence joins TRBV24-1 and TRBJ1-5, with 7 bases matching TRBD1. Looked up from germline, CDR1 is KGHDR and CDR2 is SFDVKD. The CDR3 runs 15 residues. The ends lost 3 bases at V and 5 bases at J; junction bases unmatched: 6. The CDR3 DNA sequence: TGTGCCACCAGTGATGTGACAGGGTCTGATCAGCCCCAGCATTTT. It codes for CATSDVTGSDQPQHF.

The V call is TRBV3-1, the J call TRBJ1-1, with a possible D match to TRBD1 (5 bases). The V and J ends lost 4 bases and 9 bases respectively, with 9 bases between them. Germline lookup yields CDR1 LGHDT and CDR2 YNNKEL (reference sequence). The CDR3 runs to 11 residues. The CDR3 is CASSRGTQAFF. CDR3 bases: TGTGCCAGCAGCCGGGGGACCCAAGCTTTCTTT.

This clonotype occurred many times. The genes are TRBV5-1 and TRBJ2-1; D is undetermined. CDR3 length equals 14 residues. Germline assignment: CDR1 SGHRS and CDR2 YFSETQ. V lost 0 bases and J 5 bases, leaving 9 bases between the germline ends. The CDR3 sequence: CASSLAATHNEQFF. CDR3 bases: TGCGCCAGCAGCTTGGCCGCGACCCACAATGAGCAGTTCTTC.